The following is a TCR beta chain sequence with its context. The antigen it binds to is not known. Base qualities are missing; no much larger clone stands one base away. The sample is drawn from a study of cytomegalovirus exposure and HLA in healthy donors (TCRdb year 2017). Concerning the study at large: An earlier analysis of roughly 630 of the donors reported roughly 300 Gb of sequence data and 117 million unique TCR beta sequences from approximately 180 million T cells. A later analysis re-analyzed previously published TCR beta repertoires from 666 donors and added high-resolution HLA genotyping to study TCR occurrence patterns. The study aimed to test whether cataloging public T cell receptors could reveal signatures of past pathogen exposure. An earlier analysis of 587 of the donors used high-throughput TCR beta sequencing to judge whether each TCR beta V gene segment behaved as functional or pseudogenic. An early release that covered 640 HLA-typed donors contained approximately 300 gigabases of sequencing data and some 87 million unique TCR sequences. The number of typed donors differed by locus: about 629-630 for A, B, C, DRB1 and DQB1; 500 to 550 for DQA1; over 600 for DPA1; and some 430 for DPB1. Along with the approximately 650-subject first cohort, a separate validation cohort of over a hundred different subjects was used. HLA typing included class I and class II loci at four-digit resolution. About five DR-DQ haplotypes were handled as single units for association and clustering because linkage in the cohort was strong. To predict cytomegalovirus infection status, the study brought together high-throughput TCR immunosequencing, statistical association of individual TCRs with disease status, and machine learning. The study used immunosequencing to profile the T cell repertoires of around 600 subjects and linked those repertoires to cytomegalovirus serostatus. Rather than drawing on any new phenotypic data, the later analysis identified candidate immune exposures from TCR beta sequences and the way those sequences occurred across donors. All discovery cohort repertoires had been generated using a single sequencing platform. The genetic ancestry cluster associated with self-reported Caucasian donors included over 65% of the approximately 400 genotyped donors. On average, 235,054 unique TCR beta nucleotide sequences were sequenced per donor among 300 to 500 genotyped donors of the cohort, with roughly a sixth of those sequences being non-productive. Genome-wide SNP genotypes for about 55% of the 666 donors were used in a later genetic analysis, which treated that subset as a discovery cohort. Donor age, sex, ethnicity and CMV serostatus were compiled alongside the repertoire data.

The cohort consisted of 666 healthy bone marrow donors. All cohort members were sampled while nominally healthy, although unrecorded immune exposures were likely present. The donor was CMV seronegative and belonged to the group of 320 or so seronegative cohort members. A peripheral blood sample was provided by each donor, and peripheral blood mononuclear cells were used for TCR beta sequencing. Genomic DNA was extracted from the blood cell samples with the Qiagen DNeasy Blood Extraction Kit. Beyond this particular receptor, the publication reports: In a later analysis, HLA-associated TCR beta chains showed more clonal expansion and lower generation probabilities than non-associated chains that were equally common. A further reported finding was that TCR beta sequences accurately predicted the HLA-A and HLA-B alleles for most subjects in the first cohort. The 87-base-pair reads could not distinguish some IMGT-functional V segments, including TRBV6-2 and TRBV6-3, so those segments were excluded. According to a later analysis, TCR association rates differed among HLA loci, with DRB1 alleles showing the most associated TCRs and HLA-C alleles showing the fewest. The authors suggested that the approach could potentially be generalized to other disease states and immunological phenotypes. Compared with the roughly 720-donor mean, donors in an Asian-associated ancestry cluster had fewer N-insertions in productive TCRs, according to a later genetic analysis. A cluster of highly shared sequence variants was judged likely to represent a technical artifact of the sequencing pipeline. Because HLA typing was unavailable for some donors at each locus, only the typed subset was used in association tests. An earlier analysis of around 540 of the donors showed that most TCR beta V segments appeared in productive rearrangements either about 90% or about 30% of the time, which broadly matched IMGT annotations. Roughly uniform sequencing depth across donors was assumed in presence/absence analyses, although this assumption may not hold. A few of the identified cytomegalovirus-associated TCR beta chains were confirmed in vitro to be specific for cytomegalovirus antigens. The earlier analysis of 587 of the donors excluded some 15 rarely observed V segments, including chromosome 9 orphons, because counts were too low. Most TCR sequences were observed very rarely across donors, whereas some public TCRs were present in many individuals. Linkage disequilibrium might explain the correlated functional status among segregating V segments, but an unknown experimental factor could not be excluded. The cohort was sequenced for TCR beta chains only, and without alpha or paired-chain data the features that could be detected were limited. A later analysis reported that several top co-occurrence clusters appeared linked to parvovirus B19, influenza, CMV and Epstein-Barr virus. Immune exposure information for the cohort was limited to CMV serostatus. In the study, roughly 160 TCR beta chains were listed as associated with cytomegalovirus. Cytomegalovirus status was reported to be diagnosed by the classifier with high specificity and sensitivity in both the original and validation cohorts. A later analysis associated 15,000 to 20,000 TCR beta sequences with specific HLA alleles at a false discovery rate of 0.05. Most CMV-associated TCR beta chains appeared to be HLA-restricted in a later analysis, and the HLA associations seemed to be driven largely by CMV exposure. V-gene and J-gene trimming of TCR beta chains was associated with a missense DCLRE1C variant in a later genetic analysis, and the association was replicated in an independent cohort. When HLA alleles, especially DR and DQ, strongly co-occurred, attributing TCR associations to individual alleles was difficult.

Libraries were constructed by the immunoSEQ multiplex PCR assay. For the multiplex PCR, a mixture combining 60 forward primers for TCR Vbeta segments and 13 reverse primers for TCR Jbeta segments was used. A multiplex PCR assay on genomic DNA amplified the CDR3 region of rearranged TCR beta genes. The amplified TCR beta libraries were sequenced on the Illumina HiSeq System as 87-base-pair reads. In the original analysis: A later analysis counted some 74 million unique TCR beta chains across the 666 repertoires, and around 9.9 million of these chains were shared by at least two donors. To remove PCR and sequencing errors, raw reads were error-corrected and collapsed into unique sequences using a nearest-neighbor algorithm that merged closely related sequences. To assign V, D and J gene segments, CDR3 sequences were aligned to IMGT reference sequences. For a sequence to be retained, a match of at least six nucleotides to both a V gene segment and a J gene segment was required. A rearrangement counted as productive if the CDR3 had no stop codons and remained in frame with V and J, and every other rearrangement counted as non-productive. Following IMGT convention, CDR3 was defined as the stretch from the second conserved V-encoded cysteine to the conserved J-encoded phenylalanine. In an earlier analysis of around 640 of the donors, sequences lacking an unambiguous match to a single V gene segment were excluded. In an earlier analysis of several hundred of the donors, V segments were called functional above 56.7% productive rearrangements and were called segregating when the between-donor standard deviation exceeded 5%. A statistical classification framework was developed to diagnose cytomegalovirus status using the catalog of TCR beta chain sequences. In a later analysis, V and J genes were assigned by comparing TCR nucleotide sequences against IMGT/GENE-DB human TR gene sequences. A later analysis assigned CDR3 sequences and most-parsimonious VDJ recombination scenarios with the TCRdist pipeline. A later analysis defined each TCR beta chain by its CDR3 amino acid sequence plus V-gene family, and excluded reads lacking a unique V-gene family. To address suspected cross-contamination and a sequencing artifact, a later analysis removed around 590 highly shared, low-generation-probability nucleotide sequences. For each public chain, a later analysis derived a clonal expansion index from normalized ranks of inferred template counts within each repertoire. In a later analysis, generation probabilities were computed using a VDJ recombination model fitted to out-of-frame rearrangements, and the results were checked against IGoR. A later analysis scored TCR-TCR, TCR-HLA and TCR-CMV co-occurrence with hypergeometric tests, applying a repertoire-size bias correction to TCR pairs. To estimate false discovery rates, a later analysis permuted the HLA or CMV assignments 20 times. In a later analysis, co-occurring TCRs were grouped using DBSCAN, with TCRdist sequence similarity added in when clustering inside HLA-allele-positive subsets. For co-occurrence clustering, repertoires with fewer than 30,000 or more than 120,000 public chains were excluded, along with five repertoires with anomalous nucleotide sharing. The immuneACCESS repertoire file appears here via TCRdb, limited to in-frame rearrangements. These files lack a portion of the clones; in checked studies, under half of the deficit traces to unresolved V genes, and the cause of the others is not known. V and J calls plus clone size are reproduced from that table; the DNA served to infer D and trimming. Across this sample there are 80,000 to 90,000 clones, with 81% seen only once. The top ten constitute 1.9% of the sample.

Germline trimming amounts to 2 bases on V and 9 bases on J, with 8 as the count of junction bases outside the gene matches. As encoded in the germline V gene, CDR1 is SGDLS while CDR2 is YYNGEE. The CDR3, cysteine through phenylalanine, is 14 amino acids long. The entry retains the CDR3 DNA only, 42 bases that are in frame from base 1. This receptor was taken from a woman aged 25 to 45 in good health and CMV-seronegative. The rearrangement combines TRBV9 with TRBJ2-1; 7 middle bases align to TRBD2. The sequenced material came from PBMCs. In nucleotide form, the sequence is TGTGCCAGCAGCGTCGTGGGAGGGTTCTCTGAGCAGTTCTTC. This is translated as CASSVVGGFSEQFF.